These 2 T cell receptor beta chains were sequenced from one sample in a study of T cell repertoires in cytomegalovirus infection. These receptors lack a known antigen. TCRdb used MiXCR to reprocess the reads, holding one entry per CDR3 protein. The table lists approximately 770,000 distinct CDR3 sequences, approximately 32% of them singletons. Sequenced material: cultured CD8+ T cells from PBMCs, taken from culture after CMV antigen stimulation. Source of these receptors: a human donor in good health (CMV status not recorded). Some clones in this sample may be carry-over from other donors' samples.

A few counts support this clonotype. The chain links TRBV6-5 to TRBJ2-2; D might be TRBD1 (5 bases). Trimming removed 0 bases at V and 1 base at J, with 15 bases between. The CDR3 runs to 18 residues. In germline, CDR1 is MNHEY, CDR2 SVGAGI. CDR3 DNA: TGTGCCAGCAGTTACTCTTTTGGCGGACACCTGAACACCGGGGAGCTGTTTTTT. Translating gives CASSYSFGGHLNTGELFF.

The J gene is TRBJ2-1, the V gene TRBV27; D unresolved. The CDR3 loop spans 16 amino acids. Trimming took off 5 bases at V and 3 bases at J, with 17 bases between the two ends. Per the germline V gene, CDR1 is MNHEY and CDR2 is SMNVEV (reference sequence). CDR3 amino acids: CASSPELGQHYNEQFF. CDR3 DNA sequence: TGTGCCAGCAGTCCCGAGTTAGGGCAGCACTACAATGAGCAGTTCTTC.